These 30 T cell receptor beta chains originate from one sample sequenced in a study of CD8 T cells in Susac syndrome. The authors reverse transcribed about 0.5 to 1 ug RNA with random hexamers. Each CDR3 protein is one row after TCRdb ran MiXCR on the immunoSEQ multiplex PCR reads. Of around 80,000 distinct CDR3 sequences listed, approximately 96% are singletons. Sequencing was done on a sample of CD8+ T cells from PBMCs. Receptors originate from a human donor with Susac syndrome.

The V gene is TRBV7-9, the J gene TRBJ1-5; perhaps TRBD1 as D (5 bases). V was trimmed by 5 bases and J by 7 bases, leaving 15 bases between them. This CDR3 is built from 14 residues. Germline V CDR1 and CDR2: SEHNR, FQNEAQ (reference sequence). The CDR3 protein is CASSDQGAHQPQHF. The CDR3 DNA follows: TGTGCCAGCAGCGACCAAGGGGCTCACCAGCCCCAGCATTTT.

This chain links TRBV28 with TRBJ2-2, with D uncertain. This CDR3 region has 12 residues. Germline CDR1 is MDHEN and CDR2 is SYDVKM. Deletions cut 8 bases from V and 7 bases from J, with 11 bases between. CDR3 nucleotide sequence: TGTGCCAGCGACCCGGGTGGCGGGGAGCTGTTTTTT. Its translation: CASDPGGGELFF.

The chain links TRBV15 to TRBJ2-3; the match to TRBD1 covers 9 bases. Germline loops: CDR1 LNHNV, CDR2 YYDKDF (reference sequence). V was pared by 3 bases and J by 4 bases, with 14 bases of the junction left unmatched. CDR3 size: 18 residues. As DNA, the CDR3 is TGTGCCACCAGCAGTGCCTTCCTGCGGGACAGGGTCGCAGATACGCAGTATTTT. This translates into CATSSAFLRDRVADTQYF.

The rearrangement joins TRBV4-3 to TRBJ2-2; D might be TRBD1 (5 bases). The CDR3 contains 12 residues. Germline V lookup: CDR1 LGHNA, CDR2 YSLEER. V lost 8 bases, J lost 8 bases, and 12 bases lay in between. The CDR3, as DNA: TGCGCCAGCTCAAGGGGTGTAGGGGAGCTGTTTTTT. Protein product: CASSRGVGELFF.

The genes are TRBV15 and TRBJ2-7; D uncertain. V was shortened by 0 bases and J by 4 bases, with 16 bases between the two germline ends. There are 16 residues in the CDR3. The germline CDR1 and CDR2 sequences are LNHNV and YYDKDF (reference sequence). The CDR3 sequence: CATSRDRWARRYEQYF. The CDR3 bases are TGTGCCACCAGCAGAGATAGGTGGGCCCGCCGGTACGAGCAGTACTTC.

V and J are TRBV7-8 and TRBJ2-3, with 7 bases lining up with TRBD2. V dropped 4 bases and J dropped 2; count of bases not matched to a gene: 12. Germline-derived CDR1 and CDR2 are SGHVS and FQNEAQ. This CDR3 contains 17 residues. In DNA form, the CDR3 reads TGTGCCAGCAGCTGGTCCTTAGCGGGTGGATACACAGATACGCAGTATTTT. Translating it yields CASSWSLAGGYTDTQYF.

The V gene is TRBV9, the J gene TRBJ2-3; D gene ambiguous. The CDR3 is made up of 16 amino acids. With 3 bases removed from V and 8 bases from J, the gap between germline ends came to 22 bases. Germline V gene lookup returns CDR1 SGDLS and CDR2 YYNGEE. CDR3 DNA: TGTGCCAGCAGCGGAGAGCTACGAAGCACCGTTGCTACGCAGTATTTT. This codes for CASSGELRSTVATQYF.

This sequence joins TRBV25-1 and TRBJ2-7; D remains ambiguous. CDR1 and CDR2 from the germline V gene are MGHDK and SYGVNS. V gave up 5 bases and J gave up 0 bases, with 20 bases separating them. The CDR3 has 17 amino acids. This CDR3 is CASSPNPPLVGSYEQYF. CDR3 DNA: TGTGCCAGCAGTCCCAATCCCCCCTTAGTCGGCTCCTACGAGCAGTACTTC.

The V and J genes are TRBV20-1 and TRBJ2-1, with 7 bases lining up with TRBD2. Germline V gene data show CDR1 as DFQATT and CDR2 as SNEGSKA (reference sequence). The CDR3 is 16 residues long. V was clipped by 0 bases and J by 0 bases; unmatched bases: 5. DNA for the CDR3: TGCAGTGCTAGAGATACCGGGAGGAGCTCCTACAATGAGCAGTTCTTC. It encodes CSARDTGRSSYNEQFF.

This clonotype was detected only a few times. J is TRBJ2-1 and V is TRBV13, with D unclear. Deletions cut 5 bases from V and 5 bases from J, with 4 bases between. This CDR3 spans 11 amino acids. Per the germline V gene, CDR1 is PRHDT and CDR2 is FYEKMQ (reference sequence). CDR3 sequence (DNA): TGTGCCAGCAGCACCAACAATGAGCAGTTCTTC. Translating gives CASSTNNEQFF.

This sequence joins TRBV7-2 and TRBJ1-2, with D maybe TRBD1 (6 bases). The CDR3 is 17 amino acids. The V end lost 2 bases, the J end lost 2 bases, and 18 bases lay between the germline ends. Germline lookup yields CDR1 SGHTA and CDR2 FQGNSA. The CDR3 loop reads CASSLLFTGYHNYGYTF. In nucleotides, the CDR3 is TGTGCCAGCAGCTTACTATTCACAGGGTACCACAACTATGGCTACACCTTC.

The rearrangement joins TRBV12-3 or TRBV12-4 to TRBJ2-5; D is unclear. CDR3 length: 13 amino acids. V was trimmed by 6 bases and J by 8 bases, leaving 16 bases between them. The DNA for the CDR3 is TGTGCCAGCAGGCCTGGCTACGCGATTACCCAGTACTTC. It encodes CASRPGYAITQYF.

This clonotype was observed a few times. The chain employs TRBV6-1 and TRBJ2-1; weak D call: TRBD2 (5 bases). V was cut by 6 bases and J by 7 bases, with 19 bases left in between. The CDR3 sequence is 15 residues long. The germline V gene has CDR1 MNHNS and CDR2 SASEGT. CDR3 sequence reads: CASSAGNFPLNEQFF. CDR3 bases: TGTGCCAGCAGCGCGGGCAACTTCCCCTTAAATGAGCAGTTCTTC.

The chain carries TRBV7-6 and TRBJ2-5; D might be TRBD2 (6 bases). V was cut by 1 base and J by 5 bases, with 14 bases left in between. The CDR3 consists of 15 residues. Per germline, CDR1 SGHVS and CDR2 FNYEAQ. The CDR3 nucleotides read TGTGCCAGCAGCTTAGACCCGGGGACTGGGGAGACCCAGTACTTC. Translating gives CASSLDPGTGETQYF.

CDR3 sequence (DNA): TGTGCCAGCAGTAACCGACAGCAAAGCTCCTACAATGAGCAGTTCTTC. Its protein product is CASSNRQQSSYNEQFF. This rearrangement joins TRBV7-9 to TRBJ2-1; possibly TRBD1 for D (5 bases). The CDR3 spans 16 residues. Deletions cut 6 bases from V and 0 bases from J, with 15 bases between. The V gene's germline CDR1 is SEHNR and CDR2 FQNEAQ (reference sequence).

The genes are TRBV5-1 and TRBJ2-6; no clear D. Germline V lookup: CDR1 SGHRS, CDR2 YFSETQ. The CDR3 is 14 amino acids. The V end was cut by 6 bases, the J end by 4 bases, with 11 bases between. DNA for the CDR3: TGCGCCAGCAAGGCAACGCCAGGGGCCAACGTCCTGACTTTC. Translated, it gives CASKATPGANVLTF.

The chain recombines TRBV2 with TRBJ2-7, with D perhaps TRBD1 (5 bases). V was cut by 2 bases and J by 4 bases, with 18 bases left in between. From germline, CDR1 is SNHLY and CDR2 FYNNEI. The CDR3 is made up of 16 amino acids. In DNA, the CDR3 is TGTGCCAGCAGTGAATTTGCCAGGGTGAAGTTGTACGAGCAGTACTTC. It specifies CASSEFARVKLYEQYF. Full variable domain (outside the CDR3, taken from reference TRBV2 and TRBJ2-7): EPEVTQTPSHQVTQMGQEVILRCVPISNHLYFYWYRQILGQKVEFLVSFYNNEISEKSEIFDDQFSVERPDGSNFTLKIRSTKLEDSAMYFCASSEFARVKLYEQYFGPGTRLTVT.

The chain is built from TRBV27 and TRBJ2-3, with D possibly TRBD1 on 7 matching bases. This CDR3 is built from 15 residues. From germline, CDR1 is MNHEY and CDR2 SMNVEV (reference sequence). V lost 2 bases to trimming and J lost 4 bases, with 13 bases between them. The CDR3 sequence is CASSLQGGPADTQYF. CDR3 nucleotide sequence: TGTGCCAGCAGTTTACAGGGGGGTCCAGCAGATACGCAGTATTTT.

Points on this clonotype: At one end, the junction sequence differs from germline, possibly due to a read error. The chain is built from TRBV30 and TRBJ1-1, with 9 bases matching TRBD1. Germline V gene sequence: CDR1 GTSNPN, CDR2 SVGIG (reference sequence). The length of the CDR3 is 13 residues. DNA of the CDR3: TGTGCCTGGAGTGTACAGGGGGCGGCTGAAGCCTTCTTT. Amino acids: CAWSVQGAAEAFF.

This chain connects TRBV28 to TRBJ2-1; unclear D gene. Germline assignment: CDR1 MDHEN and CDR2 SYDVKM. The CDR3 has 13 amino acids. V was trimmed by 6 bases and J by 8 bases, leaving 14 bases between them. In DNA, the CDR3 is TGTGCCAGCAGGCTTAATTCTGGGTATGAGCAGTTCTTC. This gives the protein CASRLNSGYEQFF. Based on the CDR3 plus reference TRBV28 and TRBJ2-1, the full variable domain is DVKVTQSSRYLVKRTGEKVFLECVQDMDHENMFWYRQDPGLGLRLIYFSYDVKMKEKGDIPEGYSVSREKKERFSLILESASTNQTSMYLCASRLNSGYEQFFGPGTRLTVL.

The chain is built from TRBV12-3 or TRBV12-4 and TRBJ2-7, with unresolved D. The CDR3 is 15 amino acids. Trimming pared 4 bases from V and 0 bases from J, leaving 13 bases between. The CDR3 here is CASSSHARSSYEQYV. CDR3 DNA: TGTGCCAGCAGTTCCCACGCTAGGAGCTCCTACGAGCAGTACGTC.

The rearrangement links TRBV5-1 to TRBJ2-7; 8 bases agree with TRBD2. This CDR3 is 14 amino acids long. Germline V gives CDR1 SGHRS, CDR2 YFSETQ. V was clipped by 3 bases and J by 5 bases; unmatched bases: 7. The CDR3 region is CASSSPWTSNEQYF. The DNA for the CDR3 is TGCGCCAGCAGCTCTCCCTGGACTAGCAACGAGCAGTACTTC.

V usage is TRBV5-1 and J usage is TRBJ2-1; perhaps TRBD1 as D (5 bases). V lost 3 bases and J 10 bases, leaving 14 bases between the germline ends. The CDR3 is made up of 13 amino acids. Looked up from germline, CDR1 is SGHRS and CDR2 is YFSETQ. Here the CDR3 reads CASSYLGAQEQFF. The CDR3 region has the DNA TGCGCCAGCAGCTACCTAGGGGCCCAGGAGCAGTTCTTC.

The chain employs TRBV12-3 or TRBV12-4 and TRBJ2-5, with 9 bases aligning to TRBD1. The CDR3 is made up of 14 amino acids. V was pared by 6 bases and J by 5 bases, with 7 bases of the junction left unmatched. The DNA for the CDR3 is TGTGCCAGCAGCCTGACAGGGGGTGCGGAGACCCAGTACTTC. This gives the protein CASSLTGGAETQYF.

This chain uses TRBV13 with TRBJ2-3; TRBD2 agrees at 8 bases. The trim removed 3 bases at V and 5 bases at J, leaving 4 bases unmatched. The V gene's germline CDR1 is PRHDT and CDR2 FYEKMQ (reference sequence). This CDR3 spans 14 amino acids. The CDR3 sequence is CASSFSGVGDTQYF. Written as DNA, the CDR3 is TGTGCCAGCAGCTTTAGCGGGGTTGGAGATACGCAGTATTTT. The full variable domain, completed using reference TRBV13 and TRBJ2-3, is AAGVIQSPRHLIKEKRETATLKCYPIPRHDTVYWYQQGPGQDPQFLISFYEKMQSDKGSIPDRFSAQQFSDYHSELNMSSLELGDSALYFCASSFSGVGDTQYFGPGTRLTVL.

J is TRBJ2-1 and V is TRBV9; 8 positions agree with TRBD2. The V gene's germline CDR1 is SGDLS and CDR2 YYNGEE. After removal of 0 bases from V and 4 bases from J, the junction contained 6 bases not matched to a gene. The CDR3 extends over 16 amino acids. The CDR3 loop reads CASSVDPAGEYNEQFF. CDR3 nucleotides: TGTGCCAGCAGCGTAGACCCAGCGGGGGAATACAATGAGCAGTTCTTC.

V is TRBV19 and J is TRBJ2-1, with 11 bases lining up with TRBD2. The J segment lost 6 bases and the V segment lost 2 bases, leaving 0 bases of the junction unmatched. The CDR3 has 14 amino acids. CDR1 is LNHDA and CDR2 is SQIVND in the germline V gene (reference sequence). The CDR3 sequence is CASSILAGGNEQFF. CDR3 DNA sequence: TGTGCCAGTAGTATACTAGCGGGAGGCAATGAGCAGTTCTTC.

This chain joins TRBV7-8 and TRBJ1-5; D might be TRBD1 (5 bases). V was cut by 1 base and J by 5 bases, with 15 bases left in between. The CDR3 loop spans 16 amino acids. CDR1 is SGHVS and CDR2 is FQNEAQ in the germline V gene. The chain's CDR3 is CASSLGTGLGDQPQHF. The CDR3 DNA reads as TGTGCCAGCAGCTTAGGGACGGGACTCGGAGATCAGCCCCAGCATTTT.

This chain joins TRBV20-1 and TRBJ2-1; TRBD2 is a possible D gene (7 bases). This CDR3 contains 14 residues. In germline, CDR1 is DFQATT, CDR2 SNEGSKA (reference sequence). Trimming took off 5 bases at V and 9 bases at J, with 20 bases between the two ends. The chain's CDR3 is CSAPRRGALSEQFF. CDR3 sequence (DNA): TGCAGTGCTCCCCGACGGGGGGCCTTGAGTGAGCAGTTCTTC.

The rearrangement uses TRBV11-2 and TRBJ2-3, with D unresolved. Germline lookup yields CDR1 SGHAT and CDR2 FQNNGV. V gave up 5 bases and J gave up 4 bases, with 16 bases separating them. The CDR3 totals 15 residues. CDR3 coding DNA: TGTGCCAGCAGCATACTCCGCTGGGGTGCAGATACGCAGTATTTT. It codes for CASSILRWGADTQYF.